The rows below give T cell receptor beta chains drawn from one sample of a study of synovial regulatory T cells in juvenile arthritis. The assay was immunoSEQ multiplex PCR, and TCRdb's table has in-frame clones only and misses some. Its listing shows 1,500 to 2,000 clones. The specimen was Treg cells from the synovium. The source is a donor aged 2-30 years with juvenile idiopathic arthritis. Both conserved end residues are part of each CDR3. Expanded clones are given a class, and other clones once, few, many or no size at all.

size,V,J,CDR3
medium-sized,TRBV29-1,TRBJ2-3,CSAIPTDTQYF
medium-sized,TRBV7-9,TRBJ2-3,CASSLGTDTDTQYF
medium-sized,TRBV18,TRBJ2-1,CASSPPDPEGNEQFF
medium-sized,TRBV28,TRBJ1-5,CASRSRFAGTNQPQHF
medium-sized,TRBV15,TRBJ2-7,CAERGSSYEQYF
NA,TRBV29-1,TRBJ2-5,CSARRSGVQETQYF
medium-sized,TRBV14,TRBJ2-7,CASSRTSGYEQYF
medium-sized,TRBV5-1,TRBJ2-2,CASSSRGEDTGELFF
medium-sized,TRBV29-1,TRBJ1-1,CSADRGRTEAFF
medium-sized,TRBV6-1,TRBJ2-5,CASNPAGTYQETQYF
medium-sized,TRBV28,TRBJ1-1,CASSLEMNTEAFF
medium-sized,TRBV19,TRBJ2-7,CASSRGTGGSGEQYF
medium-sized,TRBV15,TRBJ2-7,CATSRGDRGSYEQYF
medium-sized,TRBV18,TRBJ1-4,CATRHGGLVEKLFF
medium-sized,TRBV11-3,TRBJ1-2,CASTYLWDRHYGYTF
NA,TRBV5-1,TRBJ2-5,CASSMGSGAQETQYF
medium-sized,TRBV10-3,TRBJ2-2,CAISRTSGTNTGELFF